Sequencing of this T cell receptor beta chain was carried out in a study of blood T cell repertoires in COVID-19. Study-level information: The United States, Italy and Spain provided the acute and convalescent COVID-19 samples. T cells, B-cell-depleted T cells, or PBMCs supplied cDNA or gDNA.

The CDR3 is 17 residues long. Germline CDR1 reads LNHDA; CDR2 reads SQIVND (reference sequence). V lost 5 bases, J lost 8 bases, and 14 bases stayed unmatched. Authors' processing steps: The assay estimated nucleated cells by amplifying reference gene primers. This table comes from immunoSEQ multiplex PCR, and its TCRdb copy is limited to in-frame clones, with some not included. From that table come the V and J calls and clone size; the DNA was used to work out D and trimming. The repertoire has roughly 160,000 clones, under 90% of them found once; the top ten carry about 2.1%. This clone was counted a few times.

This clonotype originated in a woman older than 75 with acute or convalescent COVID-19. V gene TRBV19 combines with J gene TRBJ2-1, with 11 bases matching TRBD2. Sequenced input: peripheral blood. As DNA, the CDR3 is TGTGCCAGTAGTCCAGGAGGGGGCCCACTAGCGGGGGATGAGCAGTTCTTC. Protein product: CASSPGGGPLAGDEQFF.